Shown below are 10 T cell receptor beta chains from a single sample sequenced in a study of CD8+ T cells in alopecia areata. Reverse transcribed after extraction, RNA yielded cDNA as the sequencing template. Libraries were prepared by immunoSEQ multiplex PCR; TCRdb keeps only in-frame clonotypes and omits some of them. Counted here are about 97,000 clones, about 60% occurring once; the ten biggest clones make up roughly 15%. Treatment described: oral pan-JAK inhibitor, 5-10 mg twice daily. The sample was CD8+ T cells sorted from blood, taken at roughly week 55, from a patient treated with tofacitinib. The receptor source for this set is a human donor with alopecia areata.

CDR3: CSANSFVGRNTEAFF. As DNA, the CDR3 is TGCAGCGCCAACTCCTTCGTCGGCAGGAACACTGAAGCTTTCTTT. The rearrangement links TRBV29-1 to TRBJ1-1; D gene uncertain. Germline CDR1 is SQVTM and CDR2 is ANQGSEA. V shed 7 bases and J shed 1 base, with 19 bases lying between them. CDR3 size: 15 residues.

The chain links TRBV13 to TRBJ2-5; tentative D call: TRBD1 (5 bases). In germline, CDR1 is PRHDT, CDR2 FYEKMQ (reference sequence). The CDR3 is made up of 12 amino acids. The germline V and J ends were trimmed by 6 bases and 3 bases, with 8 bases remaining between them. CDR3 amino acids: CASSQTEETQYF. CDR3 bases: TGTGCCAGCAGTCAGACAGAAGAGACCCAGTACTTC.

The CDR3 sequence is CASSQGRGDEQFF. The CDR3, as DNA: TGTGCCAGCAGCCAAGGTCGCGGCGATGAGCAGTTCTTC. This rearrangement joins TRBV4-2 to TRBJ2-1; D not resolved. Germline assignment: CDR1 LGHNA and CDR2 YNFKEQ. With 1 base removed from V and 8 bases from J, the gap between germline ends came to 9 bases. The CDR3 consists of 13 residues.

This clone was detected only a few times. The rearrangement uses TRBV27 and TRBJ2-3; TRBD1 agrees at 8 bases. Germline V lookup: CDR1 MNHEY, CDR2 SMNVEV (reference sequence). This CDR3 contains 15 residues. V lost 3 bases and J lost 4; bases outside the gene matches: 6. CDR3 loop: CASSLDRAVADTQYF. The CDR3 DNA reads TGTGCCAGCAGTTTGGACAGGGCTGTGGCAGATACGCAGTATTTT.

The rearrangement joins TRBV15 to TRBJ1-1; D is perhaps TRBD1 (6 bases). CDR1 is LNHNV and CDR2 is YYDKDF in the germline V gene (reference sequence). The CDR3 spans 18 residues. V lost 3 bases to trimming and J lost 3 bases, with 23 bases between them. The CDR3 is CATSRPRGARFWDTEAFF. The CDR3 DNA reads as TGTGCCACCAGCAGGCCCCGGGGGGCGCGTTTTTGGGACACTGAAGCTTTCTTT.

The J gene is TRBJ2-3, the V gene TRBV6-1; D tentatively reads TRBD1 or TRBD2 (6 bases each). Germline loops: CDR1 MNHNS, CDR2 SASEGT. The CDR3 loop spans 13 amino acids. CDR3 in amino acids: CTLGGSETDTQYF. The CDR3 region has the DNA TGTACCTTAGGGGGGTCGGAAACAGATACGCAGTATTTT.

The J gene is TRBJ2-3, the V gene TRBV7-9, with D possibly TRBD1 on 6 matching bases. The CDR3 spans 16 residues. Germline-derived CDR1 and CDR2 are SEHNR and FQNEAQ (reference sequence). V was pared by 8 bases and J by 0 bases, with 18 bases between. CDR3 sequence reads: CASGALDSYSTDTQYF. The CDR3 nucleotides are TGTGCCAGCGGGGCATTGGACAGCTATAGCACAGATACGCAGTATTTT.

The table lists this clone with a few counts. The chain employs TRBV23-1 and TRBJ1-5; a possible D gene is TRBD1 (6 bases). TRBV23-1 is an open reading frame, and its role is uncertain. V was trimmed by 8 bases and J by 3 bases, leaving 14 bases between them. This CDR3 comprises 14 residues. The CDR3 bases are TGCGCCAGCTCGCCTCACAGGGTCAATCAGCCCCAGCATTTT. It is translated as CASSPHRVNQPQHF.

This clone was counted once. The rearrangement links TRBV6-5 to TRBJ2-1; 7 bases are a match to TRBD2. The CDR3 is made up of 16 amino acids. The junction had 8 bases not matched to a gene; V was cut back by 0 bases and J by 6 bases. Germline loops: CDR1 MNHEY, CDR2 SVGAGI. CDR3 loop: CASSYSAGAGFNEQFF. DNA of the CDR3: TGTGCCAGCAGTTACTCGGCAGGAGCGGGGTTCAATGAGCAGTTCTTC.

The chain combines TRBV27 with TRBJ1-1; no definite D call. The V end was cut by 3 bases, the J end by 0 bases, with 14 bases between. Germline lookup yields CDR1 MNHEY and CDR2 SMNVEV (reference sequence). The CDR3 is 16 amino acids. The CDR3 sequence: CASSFIGSDLNTEAFF. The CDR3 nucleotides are TGTGCCAGCAGTTTTATAGGGTCAGACTTGAACACTGAAGCTTTCTTT.